In this sample, the clone carrying this TCR beta chain turned up a few times. Six healthy women, forming three identical twin pairs, donated samples. The data were taken from a study of identical twins' blood T cells. A previously described protocol, modified, built RNA-based TCR cDNA libraries. TCRdb independently ran MiXCR on the 5' RACE reads; one entry per CDR3 protein. The profile covers around 380,000 distinct CDR3 sequences, with roughly 27% appearing a single time and 6.1% taken by the ten largest. Germline lookup yields CDR1 SEHNR and CDR2 FQNEAQ (reference sequence). The ends were cut back, 3 bases at V and 4 bases at J, with 12 bases in the middle. CDR3 length equals 14 residues.

The chain combines TRBV7-9 with TRBJ1-1; tentatively, D is TRBD1 (5 bases). The TCR comes from a woman aged 18-49 years in good health. The specimen sequenced was PBMCs. The CDR3 loop is CASSFQGFTTEAFF. The CDR3 DNA reads TGTGCCAGCAGCTTCCAGGGATTTACCACTGAAGCTTTCTTT.